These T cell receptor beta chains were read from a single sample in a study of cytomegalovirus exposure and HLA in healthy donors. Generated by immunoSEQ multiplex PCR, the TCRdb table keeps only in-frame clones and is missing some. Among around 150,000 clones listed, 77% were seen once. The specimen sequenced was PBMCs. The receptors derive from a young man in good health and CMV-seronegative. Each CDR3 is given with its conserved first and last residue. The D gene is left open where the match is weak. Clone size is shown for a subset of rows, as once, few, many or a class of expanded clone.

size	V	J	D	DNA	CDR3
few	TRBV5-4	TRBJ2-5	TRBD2	TGTGCCAGCAGCTTGGGACTAGCGGGAGCATACCAAGAGACCCAGTACTTC	CASSLGLAGAYQETQYF
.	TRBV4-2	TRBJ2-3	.	TGTGCCAGCAGCCAAGTCGGGGGGCGGACAGATACGCAGTATTTT	CASSQVGGRTDTQYF
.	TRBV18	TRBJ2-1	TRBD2	TGTGCCAGCTCACCGAGGGACGAGTTAGCGGGAGGGCCTCTGTTCTTC	CASSPRDELAGGPLFF
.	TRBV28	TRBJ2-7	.	TGTGCCAGCAGCACCAGACAGGTAGTATACTACGAGCAGTACTTC	CASSTRQVVYYEQYF
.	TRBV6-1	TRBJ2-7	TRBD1	TGTGCCAGCAGTACACAGGGGGATGTTATTTACGAGCAGTACTTC	CASSTQGDVIYEQYF
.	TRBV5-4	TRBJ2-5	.	TGTGCCAGCAGCTTGGGATGGGCAGGTGGGGCGGGGGAGACCCAGTACTTC	CASSLGWAGGAGETQYF
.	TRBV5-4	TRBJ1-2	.	TGTGCCAGCAGCTTGCGGGGGGGCTATGGCTACACCTTC	CASSLRGGYGYTF
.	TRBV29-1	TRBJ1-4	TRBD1	TGCAGCTCAGCCGGGACAGGGGAAAAACTGTTTTTT	CSSAGTGEKLFF
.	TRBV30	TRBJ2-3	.	TGTGCCTGGAGACCACCCAATGCCCGGGATTTCGATACGCAGTATTTT	CAWRPPNARDFDTQYF
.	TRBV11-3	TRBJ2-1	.	TGTGCCAGCAGCTTAGAGTCTAGCGCGAGGTACAATGAGCAGTTCTTC	CASSLESSARYNEQFF
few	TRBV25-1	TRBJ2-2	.	TGTGCCAGCAGTAAGAGGGCGGACACCGGGGAGCTGTTTTTT	CASSKRADTGELFF
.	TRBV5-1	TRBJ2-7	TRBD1	TGCGCCAGCACCAGAGGACAGGTCTACGAGCAGTACTTC	CASTRGQVYEQYF
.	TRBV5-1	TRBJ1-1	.	TGCGCCAGCAGCTTGGTTGTCGACACTGAAGCTTTCTTT	CASSLVVDTEAFF
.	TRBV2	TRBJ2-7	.	TGTGCCAGCACCACCGAGGTTTCCTACGAGCAGTACTTC	CASTTEVSYEQYF
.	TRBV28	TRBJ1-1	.	TGTGCCAGCAGCCCCGAAATGGAGGGAGGGGAAGCTTTCTTT	CASSPEMEGGEAFF
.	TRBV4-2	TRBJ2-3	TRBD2	TGTGCCAGCAGCCAAGTCGGCGGGAGTATATCCAGAGACACAGATACGCAGTATTTT	CASSQVGGSISRDTDTQYF
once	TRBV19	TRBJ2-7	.	TGTGCCAGTAGTATAGCGCAGGGCGAAGTCTACGAGCAGTACTTC	CASSIAQGEVYEQYF
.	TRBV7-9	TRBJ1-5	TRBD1	TGTGCCAGCAGCCGGGGACAGGGGAATCAGCCCCAGCATTTT	CASSRGQGNQPQHF
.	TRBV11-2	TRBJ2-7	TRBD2	TGTGCCAGCAGCTTAATCGGGGGGGCGCCCCACGAGCAGTACTTC	CASSLIGGAPHEQYF
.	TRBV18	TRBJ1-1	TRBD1	TGTGCCAGCTCACCGGGGACAGGGGATTTGAACACTGAAGCTTTCTTT	CASSPGTGDLNTEAFF
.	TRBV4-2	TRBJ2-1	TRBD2	TGTGCCAGCAGCCAAGGGACTAGCGAGAGCTCCTACAATGAGCAGTTCTTC	CASSQGTSESSYNEQFF
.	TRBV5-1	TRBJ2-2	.	TGCGCCAGCAGCAGAGCAGGTCAGGTCGGGGAGCTGTTTTTT	CASSRAGQVGELFF
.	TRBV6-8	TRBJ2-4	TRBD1	TGTGCCAGCAGTTACCTTGGACAGGGTCTTACCAAAAACATTCAGTACTTC	CASSYLGQGLTKNIQYF
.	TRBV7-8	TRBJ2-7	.	TGTGCCAGCAGCTTAGCGCCGCCGACAGACTTTCCCTACGAGCAGTACTTC	CASSLAPPTDFPYEQYF
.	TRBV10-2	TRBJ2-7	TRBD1	TGCGCCAGCAGCGGTCTCGGACAGGGGGCCTCCTACGAGCAGTACTTC	CASSGLGQGASYEQYF
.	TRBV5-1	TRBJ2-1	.	TGCGCCAGCAGCTCCTATCGGGGTCAAATTTTAGATTCGTTCTTC	CASSSYRGQILDSFF
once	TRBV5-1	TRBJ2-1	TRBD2	TGCGCCAGCAGCTATCTAGCGGGGTCTGAAAATGAGCAGTTCTTC	CASSYLAGSENEQFF
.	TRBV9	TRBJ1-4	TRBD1	TGTGCCAGCAGCGCACAGGGGAGAACTAATGAAAAACTGTTTTTT	CASSAQGRTNEKLFF
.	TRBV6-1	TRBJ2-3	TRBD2	TGTGCCGCCGGGACTAGCGGGAGCACAGATACGCAGTATTTT	CAAGTSGSTDTQYF
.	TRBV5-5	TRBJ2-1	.	TGTGCCAGCAGCCTGGACGCCAGCTCCTACAATGAGCAGTTCTTC	CASSLDASSYNEQFF
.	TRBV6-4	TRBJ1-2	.	TGTGCCAGCAGTCCAGGGTGGGGCTATGGCTACACCTTC	CASSPGWGYGYTF
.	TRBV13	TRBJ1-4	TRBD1	TGTGCCAGCAGCTTCGGGACAGCAACTAATGAAAAACTGTTTTTT	CASSFGTATNEKLFF
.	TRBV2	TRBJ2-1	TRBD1	TGTGCCCAACAGGGGGCCCAGAGGAGTGAGCAGTTCTTC	CAQQGAQRSEQFF
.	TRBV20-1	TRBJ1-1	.	TGCAGTGCTAACCGGGATTCGCGAGCTTTCTTT	CSANRDSRAFF
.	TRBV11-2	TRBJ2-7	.	TGTGCCAGCAGCCCGCGGACATTCACCTACGAGCAGTACTTC	CASSPRTFTYEQYF
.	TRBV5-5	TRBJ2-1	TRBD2	TGTGCCAGCAGCTCGGGACTAGCGGGTGGTACTGAGCAGTTCTTC	CASSSGLAGGTEQFF
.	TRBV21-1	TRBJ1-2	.	TGTGCCAGCAGCAGCGACAGGGGGAAGTTCTATGGCTACACCTTC	CASSSDRGKFYGYTF
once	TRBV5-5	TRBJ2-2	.	TGTGCCAGCAGCTTGGAATTCGCCGGGGAGCTGTTTTTT	CASSLEFAGELFF
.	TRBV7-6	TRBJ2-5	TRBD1	TGTGCCAGCAGCCCCGACAGGGGCGTTCGAGAGACCCAGTACTTC	CASSPDRGVRETQYF
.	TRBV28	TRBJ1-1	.	TGTGCCAGCAGTTTCGGCGAGAGGCGCATCTATAACACTGAAGCTTTCTTT	CASSFGERRIYNTEAFF
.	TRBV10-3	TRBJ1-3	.	TGTGCCATCAGTGAGGACTGGTCTGGAAACACCATATATTTT	CAISEDWSGNTIYF
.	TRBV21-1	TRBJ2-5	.	TGTGCCAGCAGCACCAGCGGGAGGCTCATCCAAGCAAAGGAGACCCAGTACTTC	CASSTSGRLIQAKETQYF
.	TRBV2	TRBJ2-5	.	TGTGCCAGCGAGTCGTATGGGGACACAGGGTGGGGAACGGAGACCCAGTACTTC	CASESYGDTGWGTETQYF
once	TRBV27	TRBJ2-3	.	TGTGCCAGCAGCTTTCTAGATACGCAGTATTTT	CASSFLDTQYF
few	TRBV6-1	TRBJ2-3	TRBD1	TGTGCCAGCAGGGACAGGGGGTATAGCACAGATACGCAGTATTTT	CASRDRGYSTDTQYF
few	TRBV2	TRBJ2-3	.	TGTGCCAGCTTTTCCGGGAGATCTAGCACAGATACGCAGTATTTT	CASFSGRSSTDTQYF
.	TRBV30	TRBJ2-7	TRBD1	TGTGCCTGGACCCGACAGGGGGTGGGAGAGCAGTACTTC	CAWTRQGVGEQYF
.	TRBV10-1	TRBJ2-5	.	TGCGCCAGCAGTGAGACCCGTTTTGGCGGGTGGGAGACCCAGTACTTC	CASSETRFGGWETQYF
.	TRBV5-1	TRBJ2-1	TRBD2	TGCGCCAGCAGCTTGCGGGAGGGGGTAGGAAATGAGCAGTTCTTC	CASSLREGVGNEQFF
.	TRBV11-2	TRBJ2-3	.	TGTGCCAGCAGCTTGGCTAGCACAGATACGCAGTATTTT	CASSLASTDTQYF
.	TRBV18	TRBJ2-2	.	TGTGCCAGCTCACCACGGGAGGTCCCGACCGGGGAGCTGTTTTTT	CASSPREVPTGELFF
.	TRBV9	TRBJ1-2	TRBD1	TGTGCCAGCAGCCTCGACAGGGCGACTTATGGCTACACCTTC	CASSLDRATYGYTF
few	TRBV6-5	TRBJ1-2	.	TGTGCCAGCAGTTACTCGCGGGCAGGTGGGGATGGCTACACCTTC	CASSYSRAGGDGYTF
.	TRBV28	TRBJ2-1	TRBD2	TGTGCCAGCAGTATGCCGGGACTAGCGGGATTAGAGCAGTTCTTC	CASSMPGLAGLEQFF
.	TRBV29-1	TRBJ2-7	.	TGCAGCTCCATCCAATCGGGGGAGCAGTACTTC	CSSIQSGEQYF